The clone carrying this T cell receptor (beta chain) has a count of ten or more. What it binds is not known. The CDR3 covers 14 residues. The V and J ends lost 6 bases and 7 bases, in that order; junction bases with no gene match: 8. Germline V gene sequence: CDR1 MNHNS, CDR2 SASEGT. Amplification yielded TCR beta CDR3 regions, with RNA transcripts as the source. The HTBI primer set was used in a first-round RT-PCR of the TCR CDR3. From the multiplex PCR reads, TCRdb called clonotypes with MiXCR, one entry per CDR3 protein. This repertoire shows under 750,000 distinct CDR3 sequences, roughly a sixth found once; its top ten account for approximately 15%. This sample was taken from a study of T cells in Graves' hyperthyroidism and ophthalmopathy. Disease duration under 2 months; hyperthyroidism patients were aged 18 to 65. Each diagnosis drew on symptoms, thyroxine, TRAb, thyroid ultrasound and orbital computed tomography findings.

Study-level findings and limits: Onset of ophthalmopathy came a median 6.5 months after the model predicted it.

V usage is TRBV6-1 and J usage is TRBJ2-2; 7 bases map to TRBD2. This TCR came from a woman aged 45-59 years with Graves' hyperthyroidism that later progressed to Graves' ophthalmopathy. Input material: blood. CDR3 amino acids: CASRNVGGIGELFF. In nucleotides, the CDR3 is TGTGCCAGCAGAAACGTGGGGGGGATCGGGGAGCTGTTTTTT.